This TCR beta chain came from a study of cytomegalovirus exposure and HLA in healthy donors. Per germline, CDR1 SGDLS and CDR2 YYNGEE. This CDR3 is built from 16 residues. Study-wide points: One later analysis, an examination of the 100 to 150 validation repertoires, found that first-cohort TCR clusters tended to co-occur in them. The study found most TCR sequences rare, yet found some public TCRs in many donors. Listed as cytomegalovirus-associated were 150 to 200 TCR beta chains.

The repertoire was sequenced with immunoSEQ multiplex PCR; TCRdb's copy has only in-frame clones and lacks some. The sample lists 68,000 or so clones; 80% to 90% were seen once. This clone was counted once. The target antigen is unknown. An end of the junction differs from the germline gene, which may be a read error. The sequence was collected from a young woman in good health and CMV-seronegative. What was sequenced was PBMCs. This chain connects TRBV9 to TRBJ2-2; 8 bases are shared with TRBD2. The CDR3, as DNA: TGTGCCCGCAGCCGGGGGCGGGGGGTTAACACCGGGGAGCTGTTTTTT. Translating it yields CARSRGRGVNTGELFF.